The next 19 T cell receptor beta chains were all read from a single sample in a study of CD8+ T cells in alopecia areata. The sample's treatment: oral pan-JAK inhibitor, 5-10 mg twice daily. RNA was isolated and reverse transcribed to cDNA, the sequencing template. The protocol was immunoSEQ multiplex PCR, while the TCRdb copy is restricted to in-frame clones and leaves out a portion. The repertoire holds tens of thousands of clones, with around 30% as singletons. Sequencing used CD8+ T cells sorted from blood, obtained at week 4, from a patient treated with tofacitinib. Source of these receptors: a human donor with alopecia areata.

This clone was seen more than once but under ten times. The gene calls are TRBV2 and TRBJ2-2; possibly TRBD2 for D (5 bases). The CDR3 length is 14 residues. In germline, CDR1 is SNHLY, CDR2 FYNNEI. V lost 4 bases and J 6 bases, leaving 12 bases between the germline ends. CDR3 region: CASSVRAVAGELFF. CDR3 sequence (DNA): TGTGCCAGCAGTGTAAGAGCGGTGGCCGGGGAGCTGTTTTTT.

Here the CDR3 DNA reads TGTGCCAGTAGTATGTGGGAGGGGGACCCCGGGGAGCTGTTTTTT. Translation: CASSMWEGDPGELFF. The gene calls are TRBV19 and TRBJ2-2; D might be TRBD2 (7 bases). Germline lookup yields CDR1 LNHDA and CDR2 SQIVND (reference sequence). Trimming left V 3 bases short and J 6 bases short, with 14 bases between. The CDR3 contains 15 residues.

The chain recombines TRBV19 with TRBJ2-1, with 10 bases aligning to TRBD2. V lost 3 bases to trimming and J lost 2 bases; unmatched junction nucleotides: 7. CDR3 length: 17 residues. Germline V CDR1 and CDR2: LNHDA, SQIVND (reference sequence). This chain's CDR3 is CASSIEGAGGAYNEQFF. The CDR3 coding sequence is TGTGCCAGTAGTATCGAAGGAGCGGGAGGGGCCTACAATGAGCAGTTCTTC.

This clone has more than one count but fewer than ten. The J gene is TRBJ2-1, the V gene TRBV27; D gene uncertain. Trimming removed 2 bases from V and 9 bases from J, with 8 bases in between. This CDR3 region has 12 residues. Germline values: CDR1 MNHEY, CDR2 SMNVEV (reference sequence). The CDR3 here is CASSLGGVEQFF. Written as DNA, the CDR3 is TGTGCCAGCAGTTTAGGCGGCGTTGAGCAGTTCTTC.

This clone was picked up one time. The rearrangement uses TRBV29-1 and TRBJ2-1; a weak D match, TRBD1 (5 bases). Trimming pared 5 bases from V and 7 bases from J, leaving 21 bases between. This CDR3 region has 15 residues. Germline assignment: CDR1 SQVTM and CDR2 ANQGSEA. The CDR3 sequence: CSVLSWQGMRNEQFF. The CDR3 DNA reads TGCAGCGTTCTGAGTTGGCAGGGTATGCGGAATGAGCAGTTCTTC.

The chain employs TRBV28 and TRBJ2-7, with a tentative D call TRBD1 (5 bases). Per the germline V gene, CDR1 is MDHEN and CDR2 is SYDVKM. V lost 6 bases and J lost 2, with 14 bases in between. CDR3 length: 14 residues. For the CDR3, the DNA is TGTGCCAGCAGCACGCCTGGGGCTCCCTACGAGCAGTACTTC. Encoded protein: CASSTPGAPYEQYF.

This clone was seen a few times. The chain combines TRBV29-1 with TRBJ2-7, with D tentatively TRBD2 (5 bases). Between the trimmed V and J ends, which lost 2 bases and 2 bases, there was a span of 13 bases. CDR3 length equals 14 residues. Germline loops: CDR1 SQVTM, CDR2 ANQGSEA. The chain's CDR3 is CSVEIEGLPYEQYF. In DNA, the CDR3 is TGCAGCGTTGAAATCGAGGGCCTCCCCTACGAGCAGTACTTC.

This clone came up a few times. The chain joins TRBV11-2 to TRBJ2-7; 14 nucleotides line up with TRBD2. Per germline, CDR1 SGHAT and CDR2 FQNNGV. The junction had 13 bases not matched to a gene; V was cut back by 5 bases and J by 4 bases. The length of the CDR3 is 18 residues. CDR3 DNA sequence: TGTGCCAGCAGCGATCGGCCGGGACTAGCGGGAGAGGCATACGAGCAGTACTTC. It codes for CASSDRPGLAGEAYEQYF.

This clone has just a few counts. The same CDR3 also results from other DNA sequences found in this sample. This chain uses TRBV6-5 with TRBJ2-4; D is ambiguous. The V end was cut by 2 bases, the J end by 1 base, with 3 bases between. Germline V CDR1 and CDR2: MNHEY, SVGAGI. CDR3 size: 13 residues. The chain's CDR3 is CASSYRAKNIQYF. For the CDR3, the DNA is TGTGCCAGCAGTTACAGGGCCAAAAACATTCAGTACTTC.

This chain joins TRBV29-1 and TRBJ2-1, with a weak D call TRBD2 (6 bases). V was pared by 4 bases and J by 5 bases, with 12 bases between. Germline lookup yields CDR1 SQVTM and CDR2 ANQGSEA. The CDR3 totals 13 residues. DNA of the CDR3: TGCAGCGTTGCCTTCTCTAGCGACAATGAGCAGTTCTTC. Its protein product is CSVAFSSDNEQFF.

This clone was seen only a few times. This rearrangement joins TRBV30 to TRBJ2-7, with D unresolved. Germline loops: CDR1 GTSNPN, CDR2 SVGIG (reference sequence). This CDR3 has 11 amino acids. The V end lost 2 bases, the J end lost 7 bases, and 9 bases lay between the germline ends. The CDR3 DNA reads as TGTGCCTGGAGTATAACCTCGGAGCAGTACTTC. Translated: CAWSITSEQYF.

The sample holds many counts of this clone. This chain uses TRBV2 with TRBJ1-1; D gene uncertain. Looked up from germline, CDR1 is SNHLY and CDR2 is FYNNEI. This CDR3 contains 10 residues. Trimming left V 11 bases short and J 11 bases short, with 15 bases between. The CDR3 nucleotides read TGTGCCGGTTTTCAAGTCGAGGCTTTCTTT. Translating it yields CAGFQVEAFF.

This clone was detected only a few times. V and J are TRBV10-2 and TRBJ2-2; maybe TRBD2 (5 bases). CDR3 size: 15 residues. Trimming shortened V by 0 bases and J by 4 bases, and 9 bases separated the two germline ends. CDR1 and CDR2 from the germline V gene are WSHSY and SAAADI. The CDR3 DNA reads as TGCGCCAGCAGTGAGTCGTGGGCGGGCACCGGGGAGCTGTTTTTT. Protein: CASSESWAGTGELFF.

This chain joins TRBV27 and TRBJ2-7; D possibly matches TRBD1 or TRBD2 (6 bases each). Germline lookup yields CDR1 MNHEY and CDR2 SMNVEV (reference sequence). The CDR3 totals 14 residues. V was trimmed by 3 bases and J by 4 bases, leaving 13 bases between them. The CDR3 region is CASSFRGLGYEQYF. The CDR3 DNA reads TGTGCCAGCAGTTTTCGGGGGCTTGGATACGAGCAGTACTTC.

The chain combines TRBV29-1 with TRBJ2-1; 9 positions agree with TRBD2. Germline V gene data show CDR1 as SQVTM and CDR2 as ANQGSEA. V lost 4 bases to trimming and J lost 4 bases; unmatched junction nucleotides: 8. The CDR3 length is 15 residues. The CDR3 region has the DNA TGCAGCGTTGGGATAACTAGCGGGCTATACAATGAGCAGTTCTTC. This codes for CSVGITSGLYNEQFF.

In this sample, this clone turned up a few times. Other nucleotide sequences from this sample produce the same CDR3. This chain's CDR3 is CSVEEGTEAFF. CDR3 coding DNA: TGCAGCGTTGAGGAGGGAACTGAAGCTTTCTTT. V is TRBV29-1 and J is TRBJ1-1; D not certain. The CDR3 consists of 11 residues. Trimming left V 3 bases short and J 5 bases short, with 7 bases between. Germline CDR1 and CDR2: SQVTM and ANQGSEA.

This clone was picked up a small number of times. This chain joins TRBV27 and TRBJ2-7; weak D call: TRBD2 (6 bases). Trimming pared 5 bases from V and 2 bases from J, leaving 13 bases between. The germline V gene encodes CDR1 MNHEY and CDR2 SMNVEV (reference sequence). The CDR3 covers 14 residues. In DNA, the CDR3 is TGTGCCAGCAGTATAAGCGGGCTTACCTACGAGCAGTACTTC. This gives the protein CASSISGLTYEQYF.

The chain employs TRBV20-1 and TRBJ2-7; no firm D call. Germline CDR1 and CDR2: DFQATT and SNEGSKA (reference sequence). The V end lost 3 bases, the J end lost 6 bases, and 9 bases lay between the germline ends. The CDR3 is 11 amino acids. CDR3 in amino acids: CSARISGEQYF. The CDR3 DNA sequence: TGCAGTGCTAGGATTAGTGGCGAGCAGTACTTC.

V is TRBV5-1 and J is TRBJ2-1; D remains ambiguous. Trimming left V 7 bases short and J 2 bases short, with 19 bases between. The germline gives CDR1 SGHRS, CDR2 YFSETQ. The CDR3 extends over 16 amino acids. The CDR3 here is CASYDNSIIPYNEQFF. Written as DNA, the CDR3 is TGCGCCAGCTATGACAATAGTATAATCCCCTACAATGAGCAGTTCTTC.